A selection of T cell receptor beta chains follows, all from one sample in a study of OX40 agonist ivuxolimab in advanced cancers. Assay: immunoSEQ multiplex PCR; the TCRdb copy retains only in-frame clones and omits some. The table includes around 120,000 clones, over 75% detected once. The sequenced sample was CD4+ or CD8+ T cells sorted from blood, obtained in a trial of the OX40 agonist ivuxolimab. The receptors derive from an adult with an advanced solid tumor such as melanoma, head and neck, liver or kidney cancer. The CDR3 runs from the conserved cysteine through the conserved F or W. Fields, in order: J gene, D gene, V gene, clone size, CDR3 DNA, CDR3 protein. A D gene is named only where the DNA matches it firmly. Where a row states a size, it is once, few, many or the class of an expanded clone; other rows omit it.

TRBJ2-4	-	TRBV7-9	-	TGTGCCAGCAGCCCCGAAAAGACAGTTACAAACATTCAGTACTTC	CASSPEKTVTNIQYF
TRBJ1-4	-	TRBV2	-	TGTGCCACTCAGGGTACAGGGATTAATGAAAAACTGTTTTTT	CATQGTGINEKLFF
TRBJ2-7	TRBD2	TRBV30	-	TGTGCCTGGAGTGTACGGATGGGAGGGCAAGAGCAGTACTTC	CAWSVRMGGQEQYF
TRBJ2-5	-	TRBV2	-	TGTGCCAGCACCCCCACCTGGGGGCAAGAGACCCAGTACTTC	CASTPTWGQETQYF
TRBJ1-1	-	TRBV10-2	-	TGCGCCAGCAGTGAGCACAGGGACACTGAAGCTTTCTTT	CASSEHRDTEAFF
TRBJ2-7	-	TRBV28	-	TGTGCCAGCAGGATAGAGGGACCCTACGAGCAGTACTTC	CASRIEGPYEQYF
TRBJ2-4	TRBD2	TRBV6-4	-	TGTGCCAGCAGTGACTCGTTTAGCGGGGGCCAAAAAAACATTCAGTACTTC	CASSDSFSGGQKNIQYF
TRBJ2-3	-	TRBV9	-	TGTGCCAGCAGCGTATCTAGTCGACTAGATACGCAGTATTTT	CASSVSSRLDTQYF
TRBJ1-6	TRBD1	TRBV2	-	TGTGCCAGCACTCCTCAGGGGGGGACTAATTCACCCCTCCACTTT	CASTPQGGTNSPLHF
TRBJ2-7	-	TRBV30	once	TGTGCCTGGAGTGGGTGGGGCGAGCAGTACTTC	CAWSGWGEQYF
TRBJ1-4	-	TRBV2	-	TGTGCCAGCAGTTTTCAGGGGAGGTCGGATGAAAAACTGTTTTTT	CASSFQGRSDEKLFF
TRBJ1-2	-	TRBV7-8	-	TGTGCCAGCAGCTTAGAGGATGCCTACACCTTC	CASSLEDAYTF
TRBJ2-1	-	TRBV7-2	-	TGTGCCAGCAGCTCTAGCTCCTACAATGAGCAGTTCTTC	CASSSSSYNEQFF
TRBJ1-4	-	TRBV5-1	-	TGCGCCAGCAGCTTGGCCCAGGGGAACGTGGAAAAACTGTTTTTT	CASSLAQGNVEKLFF
TRBJ2-2	-	TRBV29-1	-	TGCAGCGTTGAGAAAACGAACACCGGGGAGCTGTTTTTT	CSVEKTNTGELFF
TRBJ1-4	-	TRBV27	few	TGTGCCAGCGCACAACTCGCAACTAATGAAAAACTGTTTTTT	CASAQLATNEKLFF
TRBJ2-1	-	TRBV7-9	-	TGTGCCAGCAGGGGCGGGGTTGACAATGAGCAGTTCTTC	CASRGGVDNEQFF
TRBJ2-2	-	TRBV19	-	TGTGCCAGTAGACTTTTCCAGAACACCGGGGAGCTGTTTTTT	CASRLFQNTGELFF
TRBJ1-4	-	TRBV27	-	TGTGCCAGCAGGGCTAATGAAAAACTGTTTTTT	CASRANEKLFF
TRBJ2-3	TRBD2	TRBV7-3	-	TGTGCCAGCAGCCCCCCACTAGCGGCTAGCACAGATACGCAGTATTTT	CASSPPLAASTDTQYF
TRBJ1-1	-	TRBV28	-	TGTGCCAGTGGAGTGGCGACTGAAGCTTTCTTT	CASGVATEAFF
TRBJ1-5	-	TRBV30	few	TGTGCCTGGAGTGTAAAGGGGCAGCCCCAGCATTTT	CAWSVKGQPQHF
TRBJ1-5	-	TRBV19	-	TGTGCCAGTAGCGACGGGTATAGCAATCAGCCCCAGCATTTT	CASSDGYSNQPQHF
TRBJ1-6	TRBD1	TRBV7-8	once	TGTGCCAGCAGCAGACAGGGACAAAATTCACCCCTCCACTTT	CASSRQGQNSPLHF
TRBJ1-1	-	TRBV7-9	-	TGTGCCAGCAGTCCATCACCCAGGTCAAGGCTAAACACTGAAGCTTTCTTT	CASSPSPRSRLNTEAFF
TRBJ2-7	TRBD2	TRBV6-6	-	TGTGCCAGCAGAAGGGACTATAGCTCCTACGAGCAGTACTTC	CASRRDYSSYEQYF
TRBJ2-3	TRBD1	TRBV15	-	TGTGCCACCAGCAGGGACAGGGCCTCTACCACAGATACGCAGTATTTT	CATSRDRASTTDTQYF
TRBJ1-1	-	TRBV11-2	-	TGTGCCAGCAGCCAGACAGGACTGAACACTGAAGCTTTCTTT	CASSQTGLNTEAFF